These T cell receptor beta chains were read from a single sample in a study of blood T cell dynamics during melanoma immunotherapy. TCRdb's table, derived via immunoSEQ multiplex PCR, lists solely in-frame clones and lacks some. Among more than 10,000 clones, 85% to 90% were seen once, and the ten largest hold roughly 4%. The source material was blood, sampled from a patient treated with checkpoint blockade. The source is a human donor with melanoma. Each CDR3 is given with its conserved first and last residue. A D gene is named only where the DNA matches it firmly. The size entry is marked missing in some rows and otherwise reads once, few, many or a size class.

cdr3_nt,cdr3_aa,v_call,j_call,d_call,clone_size
TGTGCCAGCAGCTCTCGCGAGGGGGGGGTCTACAATGAGCAGTTCTTC,CASSSREGGVYNEQFF,TRBV7-6,TRBJ2-1,.,.
TGTGCCTGGAGGAACGCGAACAGGTGGCGCACTGAAGCTTTCTTT,CAWRNANRWRTEAFF,TRBV30,TRBJ1-1,.,.
TGTGCCAGCAGAGGGACTAGAGCTACCTACGAGCAGTACTTC,CASRGTRATYEQYF,TRBV6-5,TRBJ2-7,TRBD2,.
TGTGCCAGCAGCGCACAGACTAGCACAGATACGCAGTATTTT,CASSAQTSTDTQYF,TRBV9,TRBJ2-3,.,once
TGTGCCAGCAGCCCTGGAGGGGGCCGAGAGACCCAGTACTTC,CASSPGGGRETQYF,TRBV7-3,TRBJ2-5,.,once
TGCGCCACCAAACCTACCGGGGGGAACACTGAAGCTTTCTTT,CATKPTGGNTEAFF,TRBV5-1,TRBJ1-1,.,.
TGTGCCAGCAGCTCCAGGGGCCTCACCGGGGAGCTGTTTTTT,CASSSRGLTGELFF,TRBV11-3,TRBJ2-2,.,once
TGTGCCAGCAGCTTGAGGTTTGCGGGGGGGTGGGATGAGCAGTTCTTC,CASSLRFAGGWDEQFF,TRBV11-2,TRBJ2-1,TRBD2,.
TGTGCCTGGCGACCGGACAGGACGGGGACCGGGGAGCTGTTTTTT,CAWRPDRTGTGELFF,TRBV30,TRBJ2-2,TRBD1,.
TGTGCCAGCAGCCCGGTACAGGCAGATACGCAGTATTTT,CASSPVQADTQYF,TRBV7-3,TRBJ2-3,.,.
TGTGCCAGCAGCTCAGGGACTAGCGGTTTTGTCAATGAGCAGTTCTTC,CASSSGTSGFVNEQFF,TRBV7-8,TRBJ2-1,TRBD2,.